These 8 T cell receptor beta chains were all obtained from the same sample, sequenced in a study of shared clonotypes between healthy human individuals. Generated by immunoSEQ multiplex PCR, the TCRdb table keeps only in-frame clones and is missing some. The profile shows approximately 320,000 clones, over 75% of them singletons. The sequenced material came from memory CD8+ T cells sorted from blood. The subset was: CD45RO+ cells pooled with CCR7-negative TemRA cells. The receptor source for this set is a man younger than 35 in good health.

This chain links TRBV6-5 with TRBJ1-5; maybe TRBD1 (6 bases). The CDR3 totals 14 residues. V lost 2 bases and J lost 7, with 12 bases in between. The germline V gene has CDR1 MNHEY and CDR2 SVGAGI. In nucleotides, the CDR3 is TGTGCCAGCAGTTACGAGAGGGGGGAACAGCCCCAGCATTTT. Translated: CASSYERGEQPQHF.

The chain combines TRBV6-1 with TRBJ2-7, with TRBD1 matching over 8 bases. This CDR3 is built from 10 residues. V shed 8 bases and J 11 bases; nucleotides not matched to a gene: 5. CDR1 and CDR2 (germline): MNHNS, SASEGT. CDR3 region: CASGIQGEYF. For the CDR3, the DNA is TGTGCCAGCGGGATACAGGGGGAGTACTTC.

This clone was seen only once. CDR3 coding DNA: TGTGCCAGCAGACAAGGGACTAGCCCCCTCTACGAGCAGTACTTC. It translates to CASRQGTSPLYEQYF. V gene TRBV6-6 combines with J gene TRBJ2-7; 9 bases agree with TRBD2. The CDR3 totals 15 residues. Germline values: CDR1 MNHNY, CDR2 SVGAGI (reference sequence). V gave up 6 bases and J gave up 3 bases; unmatched junction bases: 9.

This clone was counted once. The chain employs TRBV2 and TRBJ1-4; unclear D gene. Germline values: CDR1 SNHLY, CDR2 FYNNEI. V was pared by 10 bases and J by 4 bases, with 13 bases between. The CDR3 has 13 amino acids. The CDR3 DNA sequence: TGTGCCACCTCGTTGGATCTTAATGAAAAACTGTTTTTT. Translating it yields CATSLDLNEKLFF. The full variable domain, completed using reference TRBV2 and TRBJ1-4, is EPEVTQTPSHQVTQMGQEVILRCVPISNHLYFYWYRQILGQKVEFLVSFYNNEISEKSEIFDDQFSVERPDGSNFTLKIRSTKLEDSAMYFCATSLDLNEKLFFGSGTQLSVL.

The V call is TRBV7-2, the J call TRBJ2-7, with TRBD2 matching 8 bases. Germline V gene sequence: CDR1 SGHTA, CDR2 FQGNSA. The V segment lost 4 bases and the J segment 4 bases; nucleotides outside the gene matches: 9. This CDR3 contains 15 residues. The CDR3 DNA reads TGTGCCAGCAGCTGGTTTACGGGAGGGAATTACGAGCAGTACTTC. Translating gives CASSWFTGGNYEQYF.

This clone turned up a few times. This rearrangement joins TRBV4-3 to TRBJ1-3, with D maybe TRBD1 (5 bases). Germline V gene sequence: CDR1 LGHNA, CDR2 YSLEER. The CDR3 length is 15 residues. The V and J ends lost 0 bases and 4 bases respectively, with 10 bases between them. CDR3 region: CASSQDPGYGNTIYF. CDR3 in DNA: TGCGCCAGCAGCCAAGATCCAGGGTACGGAAACACCATATATTTT.

The V and J genes are TRBV30 and TRBJ1-3; D is unresolved. The germline gives CDR1 GTSNPN, CDR2 SVGIG (reference sequence). The CDR3 extends over 12 amino acids. Trimming took off 7 bases at V and 0 bases at J, with 7 bases between the two ends. Here the CDR3 reads CASLTSGNTIYF. The CDR3, as DNA: TGTGCCTCCCTCACCTCTGGAAACACCATATATTTT.

The chain couples TRBV28 to TRBJ1-1; 9 bases align to TRBD1. In germline, CDR1 is MDHEN, CDR2 SYDVKM. This CDR3 has 16 residues. The trim removed 4 bases at V and 0 bases at J, leaving 6 bases unmatched. The CDR3 nucleotides are TGTGCCAGCAGTTCCGGGACAGGGAATATGAACACTGAAGCTTTCTTT. Amino acids: CASSSGTGNMNTEAFF.